The clone carrying this T cell receptor beta chain was seen only a few times. Its antigen is unidentified. This entry comes from a study of early T cells in non-severe SARS-CoV-2 infection. Across the whole study: RNA in bulk from unsorted whole blood was sequenced, and chains were unpaired. Findings and caveats of the study: Lookups in VDJdb leaned toward anti-spike CD8 responses and missed private and CD4 specificities.

CDR1 is SGHTA and CDR2 is FQGNSA in the germline V gene. V lost 0 bases and J lost 8, with 13 bases in between. The CDR3 has 14 residues. Individual cDNA molecules carried attached unique molecular identifiers. Each CDR3 protein gets one entry after TCRdb re-called the 5' RACE reads with MiXCR. The sample carries about 63,000 distinct CDR3 sequences, 10% to 15% recorded once. The chain is built from TRBV7-2 and TRBJ1-2; D gene unclear. Sequencing used whole blood. The sequence derives from an adult who was a healthcare worker with PCR-confirmed SARS-CoV-2 infection or an uninfected control (not recorded which). CDR3 nucleotides: TGTGCCAGCAGCTTAGCGCAGGAGATCGTGGGCTACACCTTC. Encoded protein: CASSLAQEIVGYTF.